This T cell receptor (beta chain) stems from a study of regulatory T cells in long-lasting Graves disease. Time point noted: persistent/refractory GD, antithyroid drugs over 5 years with positive TRAb. Scientists built the TCR library using RNA that was extracted from PBMCs. Study findings and constraints: Rather than thyroid tissue, only peripheral blood underwent study.

Arm-PCR with iRepertoire HTBI primers amplified the CDR3 regions for these TCR beta libraries. TCRdb reprocessed the multiplex PCR reads via MiXCR and lists one record per CDR3 protein. Among some 340,000 distinct CDR3 sequences, approximately 25% were seen once, and the ten largest hold around a quarter. A word on this clonotype: Its antigen remains unknown. A junction boundary mismatches the germline segment, possibly from a read error.

This sample comprised peripheral blood mononuclear cells (PBMCs), obtained when the disease was refractory, from a patient treated with antithyroid drugs. The sequence came from a woman aged 40 to 49 with Graves disease.

CDR3 amino acids: CASGLSGANVLTF. In nucleotides, the CDR3 is TGTGCCAGCGGTTTATCTGGGGCCAACGTCCTGACTTTC. The chain combines TRBV28 with TRBJ2-6; unclear D gene. The CDR3 extends over 13 amino acids. From germline, CDR1 is MDHEN and CDR2 SYDVKM.